This record covers a single T cell receptor beta chain. These data originate in a study of T cell changes during pregnancy in multiple sclerosis. Per germline, CDR1 GTSNPN and CDR2 SVGIG (reference sequence). The CDR3 consists of 15 residues. The V end was cut by 4 bases, the J end by 0 bases, with 13 bases between. Sequenced by immunoSEQ multiplex PCR; TCRdb stores in-frame clones only, minus some. Of tens of thousands of clones in the sample, 94% are singletons; the top ten hold about 0.8%. The sequenced sample was peripheral blood, obtained in the third trimester of pregnancy. The receptor's source is a female donor with multiple sclerosis, enrolled in a pregnancy study. The chain links TRBV30 to TRBJ1-3; D is unclear. Here the CDR3 reads CAWKEQSLSGNTIYF. The CDR3 bases are TGTGCCTGGAAGGAACAGTCGCTCTCTGGAAACACCATATATTTT.